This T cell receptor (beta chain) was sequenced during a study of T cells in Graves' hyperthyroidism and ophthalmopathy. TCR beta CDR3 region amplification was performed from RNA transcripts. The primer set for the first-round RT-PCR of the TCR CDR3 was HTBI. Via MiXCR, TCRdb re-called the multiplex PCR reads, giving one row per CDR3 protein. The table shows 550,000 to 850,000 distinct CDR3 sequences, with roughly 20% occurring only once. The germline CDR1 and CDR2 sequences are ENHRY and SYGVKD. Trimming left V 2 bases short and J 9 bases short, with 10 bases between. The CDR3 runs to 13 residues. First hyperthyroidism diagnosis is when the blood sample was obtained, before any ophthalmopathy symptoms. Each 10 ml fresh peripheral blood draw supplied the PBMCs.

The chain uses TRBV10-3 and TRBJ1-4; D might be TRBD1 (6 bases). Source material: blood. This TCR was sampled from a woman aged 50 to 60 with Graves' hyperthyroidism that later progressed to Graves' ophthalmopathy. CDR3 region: CAISEPGHQKLFF. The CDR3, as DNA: TGTGCCATCAGTGAGCCGGGACACCAAAAACTGTTTTTT.